The rows below give T cell receptor beta chains drawn from one sample of a study of type 1 regulatory T cells. One entry per CDR3 protein, called by TCRdb with MiXCR from the reads. The sample holds 90,000 to 100,000 distinct CDR3 sequences, roughly 31% seen once. The sequenced sample consisted of CD4+ T cells, either the whole sample or a sorted fraction (not recorded which). Receptors were obtained from a human donor in good health. Both conserved end residues are part of each CDR3. A D gene is named only where the DNA matches it firmly. Part of the rows lack a size; the others show once, few, many or a class for expanded clones.

>few|TRBV18|TRBJ2-6|NA
TGTGCCAGCTCACCAACAGGCTCCTCTGGGGCCAACGTCCTGACTTTC
CASSPTGSSGANVLTF
>NA|TRBV12-3/TRBV12-4|TRBJ1-5|NA
TGTGCCAGCAGGGAACAGAACAATCACCCCCAGCATTTT
CASREQNNHPQHF
>once|TRBV4-3|TRBJ2-2|TRBD2
TGCGCCAGCAGCTCCGGGACTATTAACACCGGGGAGCTGTTTTTT
CASSSGTINTGELFF
>NA|TRBV29-1|TRBJ2-1|NA
TGCAGCGCATACTCTCATCGCGATGAGCAGTTCTTC
CSAYSHRDEQFF
>few|TRBV5-1|TRBJ2-5|NA
TGCGCCAGCAGCTTGAGTAGGGGGTTCGAGACCCAGTACTTC
CASSLSRGFETQYF
>NA|TRBV9|TRBJ2-5|NA
TGTGCCAGCAGCGTAGTCCCAATGGAGACCCAGTACTTC
CASSVVPMETQYF
>few|TRBV5-1|TRBJ2-7|TRBD2
TGCGCCAGCAGCCCGACTAGCGGGAGAAGGGGCGAGCAGTACTTC
CASSPTSGRRGEQYF
>few|TRBV20-1|TRBJ2-7|TRBD2
TGCAGTGCTAGAGTTGCGGGAGTTACCTCCTACGAGCAGTACTTC
CSARVAGVTSYEQYF
>NA|TRBV19|TRBJ2-3|TRBD2
TGTGCCAGGTCGGTCTCGGCGGGGGCAGATACGCAGTATTTT
CARSVSAGADTQYF
>few|TRBV7-2|TRBJ2-7|NA
TGTGCCAGCAGCTTTAATCGGTACGAGCAGTACTTC
CASSFNRYEQYF
>once|TRBV27|TRBJ2-1|NA
TGTGCCAGCAGTTTCCCAGGGGACCGGAATGAGCAGTTCTTC
CASSFPGDRNEQFF
>NA|TRBV4-1|TRBJ2-1|TRBD2
TGCGCCAGCAGCTTATCCTTAGCGGGAGGACCCGGGGTGGAGCAGTTCTTC
CASSLSLAGGPGVEQFF
>NA|TRBV15|TRBJ2-5|TRBD2
TGTGCCACCAGCAGCAGGACTAGCGAGGAGACCCAGTACTTC
CATSSRTSEETQYF
>NA|TRBV20-1|TRBJ1-2|TRBD1
TGCAGTGCCTCCACAGGGGACTATGGCTACACCTTC
CSASTGDYGYTF
>NA|TRBV10-2|TRBJ2-7|NA
TGCGCCAGCGGGTGGGGGGCAGGGTACGAGCAGTACTTC
CASGWGAGYEQYF
>few|TRBV20-1|TRBJ1-5|NA
TGCAGTGCCGTCCCCGTTGCTCAGCCCCAGCATTTT
CSAVPVAQPQHF
>few|TRBV27|TRBJ1-5|NA
TGTGCCAGCAGTTCGGTCCAGGGCTTTCAGCCCCAGCATTTT
CASSSVQGFQPQHF
>NA|TRBV25-1|TRBJ2-5|NA
TGTGCCAGCAGTGATCCAGGTGAAGGCCGGGAGACCCAGTACTTC
CASSDPGEGRETQYF
>few|TRBV20-1|TRBJ2-3|NA
TGCAGTGCTGGTGACAGCACAGATACGCAGTATTTT
CSAGDSTDTQYF
>NA|TRBV20-1|TRBJ2-1|TRBD2
TGCAGAGCTCATAGCGGGAGCTCCTACAATGAGCAGTTCTTC
CRAHSGSSYNEQFF
>NA|TRBV5-4|TRBJ2-6|TRBD1
TGTGCCAGCAGCCCGGGACAGGGCCTCCGCTCTGGGGCCAACGTCCTGACTTTC
CASSPGQGLRSGANVLTF
>few|TRBV19|TRBJ2-3|NA
TGTGCCAGTAGTATTCTTGGTCCATCAGGGTTCACGCAGTATTTT
CASSILGPSGFTQYF
>NA|TRBV18|TRBJ2-7|TRBD1
TGTGCCAGCTCACCGGGACAGGTCTCCAACGAGCAGTACTTC
CASSPGQVSNEQYF
>NA|TRBV30|TRBJ1-4|NA
NA
CAWDRDRVMKNCFF
>NA|TRBV11-2|TRBJ1-2|NA
TGTGCCAGCAGTCGAGAGCGGGATGGCTACACCTTC
CASSRERDGYTF
>NA|TRBV29-1|TRBJ2-2|NA
TGCAGCGTTGATCAGGACACCGGGGAGCTGTTTTTT
CSVDQDTGELFF
>NA|TRBV20-1|TRBJ2-1|NA
TGCAGTGCTAGAGCCGGCTACTCCTACAATGAGCAGTTCTTC
CSARAGYSYNEQFF